The entry that follows covers one TCR beta chain sequence. The data belong to a study of blood T cell repertoires in COVID-19. Across the study: The United States, Italy and Spain supplied acute and convalescent COVID-19 samples.

This CDR3 contains 14 residues. With 11 bases removed from V and 7 bases from J, the gap between germline ends came to 21 bases. CDR1 is SNHLY, CDR2 FYNNEI, per germline. Profiling relied on immunoSEQ multiplex PCR, and the TCRdb table lists in-frame clones only, not all of them. The repertoire consists of roughly 130,000 clones, with around 85% occurring once and the leading ten covering less than 20%. The chain employs TRBV2 and TRBJ2-1; D is possibly TRBD1 (5 bases). This sequence was found in a woman between 50 and 59 years old with acute or convalescent COVID-19. Sequences were obtained from peripheral blood. The chain's CDR3 is CAGRGELQGNEQFF. The CDR3 DNA sequence: TGTGCCGGAAGGGGTGAACTCCAGGGTAATGAGCAGTTCTTC.